These T cell receptor beta chains were read from a single sample in a study of OX40 agonist ivuxolimab in advanced cancers. Assay: immunoSEQ multiplex PCR; the TCRdb copy retains only in-frame clones and omits some. The table has about 77,000 clones, 85% to 90% seen once. The sample was CD4+ or CD8+ T cells sorted from blood, taken in a trial of the OX40 agonist ivuxolimab. The receptors here all came from an adult with an advanced solid tumor such as melanoma, head and neck, liver or kidney cancer. The CDR3 runs from the conserved cysteine through the conserved F or W. Each record gives: J gene, clone size, V gene, D gene, CDR3 protein, CDR3 DNA. D genes are given only for firm matches. Clone size is given for some rows only: seen once, a few or many times, or a class if the clone is expanded.

j_gene: TRBJ2-7
abundance: NA
v_gene: TRBV21-1
d_gene: NA
CDR3aa: CASSKGRTSGGPPRYEQYF
CDR3nt: TGTGCCAGCAGCAAAGGACGGACTAGCGGGGGGCCCCCGAGATACGAGCAGTACTTC

j_gene: TRBJ1-6
abundance: few
v_gene: TRBV30
d_gene: NA
CDR3aa: CAWTWGRGHSPLHF
CDR3nt: TGTGCCTGGACATGGGGAAGGGGTCATTCACCCCTCCACTTT

j_gene: TRBJ1-4
abundance: NA
v_gene: TRBV5-8
d_gene: NA
CDR3aa: CASSLGTYNEKLFF
CDR3nt: TGTGCCAGCAGCTTGGGGACATATAATGAAAAACTGTTTTTT

j_gene: TRBJ2-5
abundance: NA
v_gene: TRBV11-2
d_gene: TRBD2
CDR3aa: CASSSPAGGRETQYF
CDR3nt: TGTGCCAGCAGCTCCCCAGCGGGGGGGAGGGAGACCCAGTACTTC

j_gene: TRBJ2-7
abundance: NA
v_gene: TRBV6-4
d_gene: NA
CDR3aa: CAVSRDILSYEQYF
CDR3nt: TGTGCCGTAAGCCGGGACATCCTTTCCTACGAGCAGTACTTC

j_gene: TRBJ1-4
abundance: NA
v_gene: TRBV15
d_gene: NA
CDR3aa: CATSRAARNEKLFF
CDR3nt: TGTGCCACCAGCAGAGCCGCCCGGAATGAAAAACTGTTTTTT

j_gene: TRBJ1-5
abundance: NA
v_gene: TRBV27
d_gene: NA
CDR3aa: CASSLTPSNQPQHF
CDR3nt: TGTGCCAGCAGTTTGACACCTAGCAATCAGCCCCAGCATTTT

j_gene: TRBJ2-7
abundance: NA
v_gene: TRBV11-2
d_gene: TRBD1
CDR3aa: CASSPGTAEQYF
CDR3nt: TGTGCCAGCAGCCCAGGGACAGCCGAGCAGTACTTC

j_gene: TRBJ2-7
abundance: NA
v_gene: TRBV11-3
d_gene: NA
CDR3aa: CASSLDRENEQYF
CDR3nt: TGTGCCAGCAGCTTAGACAGGGAGAACGAGCAGTACTTC

j_gene: TRBJ1-2
abundance: NA
v_gene: TRBV10-3
d_gene: NA
CDR3aa: CAISEQVSAEYGYTF
CDR3nt: TGTGCCATCAGTGAGCAAGTTTCGGCAGAATATGGCTACACCTTC

j_gene: TRBJ2-7
abundance: NA
v_gene: TRBV7-9
d_gene: NA
CDR3aa: CASSLERYYEQYF
CDR3nt: TGTGCCAGCAGCTTAGAAAGGTACTACGAGCAGTACTTC

j_gene: TRBJ2-1
abundance: NA
v_gene: TRBV4-1
d_gene: TRBD2
CDR3aa: CASSQEKRGWYNEQFF
CDR3nt: TGCGCCAGCAGCCAAGAAAAGCGGGGTTGGTACAATGAGCAGTTCTTC

j_gene: TRBJ1-2
abundance: once
v_gene: TRBV6-5
d_gene: NA
CDR3aa: CASSYSGVINYGYTF
CDR3nt: TGTGCCAGCAGTTACTCGGGGGTGATTAACTATGGCTACACCTTC

j_gene: TRBJ2-5
abundance: once
v_gene: TRBV5-6
d_gene: NA
CDR3aa: CASSLGLTDQETQYF
CDR3nt: TGTGCCAGCAGCTTGGGGTTGACAGACCAAGAGACCCAGTACTTC

j_gene: TRBJ1-2
abundance: NA
v_gene: TRBV20-1
d_gene: NA
CDR3aa: CRPGYGYTF
CDR3nt: TGCAGACCGGGATATGGCTACACCTTC

j_gene: TRBJ2-5
abundance: NA
v_gene: TRBV11-2
d_gene: NA
CDR3aa: CASSPRGLVQETQYF
CDR3nt: TGTGCCAGCAGCCCCCGGGGGTTAGTCCAAGAGACCCAGTACTTC

j_gene: TRBJ2-1
abundance: NA
v_gene: TRBV18
d_gene: TRBD2
CDR3aa: CASSPPARGGSYNEQFF
CDR3nt: TGTGCCAGCTCACCACCGGCCCGGGGGGGATCCTACAATGAGCAGTTCTTC

j_gene: TRBJ1-5
abundance: NA
v_gene: TRBV7-9
d_gene: TRBD1
CDR3aa: CASSLSRGPNNQPQHF
CDR3nt: TGTGCCAGCAGCTTATCGAGGGGGCCGAACAATCAGCCCCAGCATTTT

j_gene: TRBJ1-1
abundance: few
v_gene: TRBV6-1
d_gene: NA
CDR3aa: CASSEAIREAFF
CDR3nt: TGTGCCAGCAGTGAAGCTATCAGGGAAGCTTTCTTT

j_gene: TRBJ2-3
abundance: NA
v_gene: TRBV10-1
d_gene: TRBD1
CDR3aa: CASSMGQGRTDTQYF
CDR3nt: TGCGCCAGCAGTATGGGACAGGGGAGGACAGATACGCAGTATTTT

j_gene: TRBJ1-2
abundance: once
v_gene: TRBV2
d_gene: NA
CDR3aa: CASSERARSGGYTF
CDR3nt: TGTGCCAGCAGTGAAAGGGCGCGGAGCGGCGGCTACACCTTC

j_gene: TRBJ1-4
abundance: NA
v_gene: TRBV28
d_gene: TRBD1
CDR3aa: CASSRGQGANEKLFF
CDR3nt: TGTGCCAGCAGTCGTGGACAGGGCGCAAATGAAAAACTGTTTTTT